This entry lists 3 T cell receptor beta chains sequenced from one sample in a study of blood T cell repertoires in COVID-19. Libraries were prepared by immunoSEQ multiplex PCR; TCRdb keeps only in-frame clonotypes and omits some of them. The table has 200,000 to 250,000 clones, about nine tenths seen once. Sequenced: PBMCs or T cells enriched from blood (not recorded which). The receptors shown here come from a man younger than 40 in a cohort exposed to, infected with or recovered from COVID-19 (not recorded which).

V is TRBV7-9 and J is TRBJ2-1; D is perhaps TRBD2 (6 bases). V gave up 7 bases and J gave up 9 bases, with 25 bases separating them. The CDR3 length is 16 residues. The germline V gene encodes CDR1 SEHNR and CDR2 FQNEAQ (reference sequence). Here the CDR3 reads CASNQDRDLLKGEQFF. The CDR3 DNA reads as TGTGCCAGCAACCAGGACCGGGACTTACTTAAGGGTGAGCAGTTCTTC.

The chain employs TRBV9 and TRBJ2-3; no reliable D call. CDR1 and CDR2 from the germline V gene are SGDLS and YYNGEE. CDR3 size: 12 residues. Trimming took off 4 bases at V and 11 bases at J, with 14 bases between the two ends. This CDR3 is CASSLTESRQYF. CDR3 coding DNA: TGTGCCAGCAGCCTGACGGAATCTAGGCAGTATTTT.

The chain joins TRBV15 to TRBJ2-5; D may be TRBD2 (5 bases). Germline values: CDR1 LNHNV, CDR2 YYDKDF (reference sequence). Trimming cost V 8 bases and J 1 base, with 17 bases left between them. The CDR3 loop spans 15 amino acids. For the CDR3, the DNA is TGTGCCACCGGCCCGACGGTGGAGGTCCAAGAGACCCAGTACTTC. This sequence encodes CATGPTVEVQETQYF. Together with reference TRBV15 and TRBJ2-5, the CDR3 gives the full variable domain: DAMVIQNPRYQVTQFGKPVTLSCSQTLNHNVMYWYQQKSSQAPKLLFHYYDKDFNNEADTPDNFQSRRPNTSFCFLDIRSPGLGDTAMYLCATGPTVEVQETQYFGPGTRLLVL.